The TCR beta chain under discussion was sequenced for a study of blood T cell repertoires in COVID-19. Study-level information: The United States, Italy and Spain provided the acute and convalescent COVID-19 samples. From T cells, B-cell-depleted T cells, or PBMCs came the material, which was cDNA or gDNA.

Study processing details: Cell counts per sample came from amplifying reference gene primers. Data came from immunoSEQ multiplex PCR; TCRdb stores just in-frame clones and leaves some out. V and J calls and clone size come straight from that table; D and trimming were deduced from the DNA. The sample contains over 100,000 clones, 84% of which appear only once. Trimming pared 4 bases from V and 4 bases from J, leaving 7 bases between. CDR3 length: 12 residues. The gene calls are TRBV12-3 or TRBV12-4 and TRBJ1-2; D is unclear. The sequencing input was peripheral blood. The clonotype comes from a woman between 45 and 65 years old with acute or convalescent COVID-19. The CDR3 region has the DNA TGTGCCAGCAGTTACGGGTTCTATGGCTACACCTTC. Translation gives CASSYGFYGYTF.